Listed below are T cell receptor beta chains from one sample, sequenced in a study of beta chain features in type 1 diabetes. Sequencing was performed with immunoSEQ multiplex PCR; in TCRdb, only in-frame clones are kept and a portion is missing. The sample has roughly 150,000 clones, about 7.9% seen once; the top ten hold roughly 0.5%. Sequenced sample: central memory CD4+ T cells from blood. These receptors all come from a man younger than 35 with type 1 diabetes. Each CDR3 is given with its conserved first and last residue. D genes are given only for firm matches. A row's size may be missing; if present it is once, few, many or a size class.

cdr3_length j_call d_call clone_size v_call cdr3_nt cdr3_aa
16 TRBJ2-1 TRBD2 . TRBV7-2 TGTGCCAGCAGCTTCCTAGCGGGCACGCATTCAAATGAGCAGTTCTTC CASSFLAGTHSNEQFF
15 TRBJ1-6 . few TRBV5-6 TGTGCCAGCAGCTTGAGGAGCTGCAGGGGATCACCCCTCCACTTT CASSLRSCRGSPLHF
15 TRBJ2-7 . . TRBV28 TGTGCCAGCAGTTTCCGCGCCGGGGGCTCCTACGAGCAGTACTTC CASSFRAGGSYEQYF
14 TRBJ2-7 TRBD2 . TRBV6-6 TGTGCCAGCACCGAACAGGGACGGGGGGGCGAGCAGTACTTC CASTEQGRGGEQYF
15 TRBJ2-1 TRBD2 few TRBV11-2 TGTGCCAGCAGCCCGCGGGAGGCGGGGCACAATGAGCAGTTCTTC CASSPREAGHNEQFF
13 TRBJ1-1 TRBD1 . TRBV6-1 TGTGCCAGCACGACAGGGAGTCACACTGAAGCTTTCTTT CASTTGSHTEAFF
14 TRBJ2-3 TRBD1 . TRBV9 TGTGCCAGCAGCCCGGGACAGAGCACAGATACGCAGTATTTT CASSPGQSTDTQYF
15 TRBJ2-2 . few TRBV5-1 TGCGCCAGCAGCGCGTCCAGGATAGACACCGGGGAGCTGTTTTTT CASSASRIDTGELFF
14 TRBJ2-7 TRBD1 few TRBV27 TGTGCCAGCTGGCCTCAGGGGGCTAAGGACGAGCAGTACTTC CASWPQGAKDEQYF
14 TRBJ1-1 . few TRBV5-1 TGCGCCAGCAGCTTGGGATCCGGGTTCACTGAAGCTTTCTTT CASSLGSGFTEAFF